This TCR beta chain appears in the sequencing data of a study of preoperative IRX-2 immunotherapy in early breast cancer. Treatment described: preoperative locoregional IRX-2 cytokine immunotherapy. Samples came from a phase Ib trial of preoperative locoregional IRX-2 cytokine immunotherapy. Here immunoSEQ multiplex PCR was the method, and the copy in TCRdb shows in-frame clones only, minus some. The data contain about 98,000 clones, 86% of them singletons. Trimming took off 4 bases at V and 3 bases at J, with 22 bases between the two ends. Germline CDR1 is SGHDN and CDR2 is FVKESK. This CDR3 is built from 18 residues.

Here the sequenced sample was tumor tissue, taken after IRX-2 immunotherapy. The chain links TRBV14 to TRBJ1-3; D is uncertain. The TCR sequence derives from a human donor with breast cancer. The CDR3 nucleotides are TGTGCCAGCAGCCGACGAGGGCAACTTTGGGATTTTGGAAACACCATATATTTT. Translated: CASSRRGQLWDFGNTIYF.